This TCR beta chain is from a study of shared T cell receptors in the human thymus. TCRdb keeps only in-frame clones here, not all; method: immunoSEQ multiplex PCR. This sample has fewer than 700,000 clones, with 70% to 90% found just once. Germline CDR1 is SGHDT and CDR2 is YYEEEE. This CDR3 is 17 amino acids long. The germline V and J ends were trimmed by 0 bases and 2 bases, with 16 bases remaining between them. This sample was also put to use in a study of human thymus T cells. That paper adds: Thymic samples were excised during corrective heart operations. Both thymic and peripheral blood repertoires showed apparently biased V and J usage. Related studies found that unrelated individuals share highly overlapping thymic repertoires.

Source material: thymocytes. The V and J genes are TRBV5-6 and TRBJ2-3; D uncertain. This sequence originates from a boy under two years old with a congenital heart defect. Written as DNA, the CDR3 is TGTGCCAGCAGCTTGGCTAGTCCTAGGAGATTCACAGATACGCAGTATTTT. Residues: CASSLASPRRFTDTQYF.